This is a list of T cell receptor beta chains from one sample in a study of CD8+CD57+ T cells in acquired aplastic anemia. TCRdb re-derived calls from the reads in MiXCR, one entry per CDR3 protein. The sample lists about 40,000 distinct CDR3 sequences, under 80% occurring once. The sequencing sample was made of sorted CD4+, CD8+, or CD8+CD57+ T cells (not recorded which) from PBMCs. These receptors were obtained from a human donor with aplastic anemia. CDR3s include the opening cysteine and the closing phenylalanine or tryptophan.

J gene: TRBJ1-6
V gene: TRBV6-1
CDR3 protein: CASSEVADDNSPLHF

J gene: TRBJ1-2
V gene: TRBV7-9
CDR3 protein: CASSPLLTGNYGYTF

J gene: TRBJ2-7
V gene: TRBV7-8
CDR3 protein: CASSTPAGYEQCF

J gene: TRBJ2-7
V gene: TRBV15
CDR3 protein: CATSGTGGYEQYF

J gene: TRBJ1-2
V gene: TRBV29-1
CDR3 protein: CSVGHTSNYGYTF

J gene: TRBJ2-5
V gene: TRBV11-2
CDR3 protein: CASSFTGGGILQETQYF

J gene: TRBJ2-7
V gene: TRBV7-8
CDR3 protein: CARGPLIPYEQYF

J gene: TRBJ1-1
V gene: TRBV19
CDR3 protein: CASRTQGWDTEAFF

J gene: TRBJ2-7
V gene: TRBV4-3
CDR3 protein: CASSQEISGHYEQYF

J gene: TRBJ1-5
V gene: TRBV7-2
CDR3 protein: CASSPQRNQPQHF

J gene: TRBJ1-2
V gene: TRBV15
CDR3 protein: CATSIRQGEVRTF

J gene: TRBJ2-5
V gene: TRBV19
CDR3 protein: CASSIRRAPETQYF

J gene: TRBJ1-2
V gene: TRBV10-3
CDR3 protein: CAISEPGGGYGYTF

J gene: TRBJ1-5
V gene: TRBV20-1
CDR3 protein: CSARRASNPHQPQHF